The 28 T cell receptor beta chains below come from one sample, sequenced in a study of T cell responses to AZD1222 COVID-19 vaccine (dated by TCRdb to about 2021). Libraries came from the immunoSEQ multiplex PCR assay. TCRdb carries this immuneACCESS record with in-frame sequences only. Its versions omit some clonotypes, under half of them owing to an unresolved V gene in the studies checked, with the rest unexplained. The sample yields 150,000 to 200,000 clones; around 94% were counted once. 5.1% of the sample lies in the top ten. Taken with the paper, the label for time point translates to: about 28 days (+/-7) after the second vaccine dose. Sequencing used peripheral blood, obtained 28 days after the second AZD1222 dose. These receptors all stem from an adult who received the AZD1222 COVID-19 vaccine.

The gene calls are TRBV7-2 and TRBJ1-1; possible D gene TRBD1, 5 bases. This CDR3 is built from 18 residues. Trimming took 4 bases from V and 1 from J, leaving 22 bases between them. The germline V gene encodes CDR1 SGHTA and CDR2 FQGNSA. For the CDR3, the DNA is TGTGCCAGCAGCTACCGCAGGTTACAGGTAGAGAAGAACACTGAAGCTTTCTTT. Protein sequence: CASSYRRLQVEKNTEAFF.

This sequence joins TRBV23-1 and TRBJ2-7; D tentatively fits TRBD1 or TRBD2 (7 bases each). TRBV23-1 is an ORF; its function is uncertain. Trimming pared 4 bases from V and 7 bases from J, leaving 23 bases between. The CDR3 consists of 16 residues. For the CDR3, the DNA is TGCGCCAGCAGTCCCGCTTCTAGCGGAGTCAGGGGGGAGCAGTACTTC. This sequence encodes CASSPASSGVRGEQYF.

V and J are TRBV11-3 and TRBJ2-1, with 11 positions matching TRBD1. CDR3 length equals 14 residues. The germline CDR1 and CDR2 sequences are SGHNT and YENEEA. With V trimmed by 8 bases and J by 6 bases, 6 bases remained unmatched. As DNA, the CDR3 is TGTGCCAGCGGCCCCGGGACAGGGGGCAATGAGCAGTTCTTC. Its translation is CASGPGTGGNEQFF.

The chain carries TRBV28 and TRBJ1-5; D gene ambiguous. Germline assignment: CDR1 MDHEN and CDR2 SYDVKM. The CDR3 has 14 residues. The ends were cut back, 3 bases at V and 1 base at J, with 7 bases in the middle. Here the CDR3 reads CASSFLGSNQPQHF. DNA of the CDR3: TGTGCCAGCAGTTTCTTGGGAAGCAATCAGCCCCAGCATTTT.

This clone was recorded only once. This chain joins TRBV7-9 and TRBJ2-2; unclear D gene. V gave up 4 bases and J gave up 6 bases, with 12 bases separating them. Germline V gene data show CDR1 as SEHNR and CDR2 as FQNEAQ (reference sequence). This CDR3 is built from 14 residues. For the CDR3, the DNA is TGTGCCAGCAGCTGGGCCAAGACGGCCGGGGAGCTGTTTTTT. Protein sequence: CASSWAKTAGELFF.

The chain couples TRBV19 to TRBJ1-3; the D gene is possibly TRBD1 (6 bases). The CDR3 runs 14 residues. Trimming took 6 bases from V and 6 from J, leaving 15 bases between them. CDR1 is LNHDA and CDR2 is SQIVND in the germline V gene (reference sequence). CDR3 sequence (DNA): TGTGCCAGTAGCCCTAGGGACAATCCAAACACCATATATTTT. Encoded protein: CASSPRDNPNTIYF.

In this sample, this clone turned up once. The chain joins TRBV6-5 to TRBJ2-5; 9 bases are a match to TRBD2. V was pared by 8 bases and J by 0 bases, with 7 bases of the junction left unmatched. The CDR3 contains 15 residues. Germline values: CDR1 MNHEY, CDR2 SVGAGI. The DNA of the CDR3 is TGTGCCAGCCAAACCCGGACTAGCGACCAAGAGACCCAGTACTTC. It translates to CASQTRTSDQETQYF.

The rearrangement links TRBV19 to TRBJ2-3; 16 positions match TRBD2. Losses at the gene ends were 8 bases for V and 4 bases for J; bases not matched to a gene: 6. Germline-derived CDR1 and CDR2 are LNHDA and SQIVND (reference sequence). CDR3 length: 16 residues. The CDR3 spells CASAGTSGRAPDTQYF. In DNA, the CDR3 is TGTGCCAGTGCTGGGACTAGCGGGAGGGCCCCAGATACGCAGTATTTT.

The rearrangement joins TRBV27 to TRBJ1-2; D is uncertain. Germline V gene sequence: CDR1 MNHEY, CDR2 SMNVEV (reference sequence). The CDR3 length is 12 residues. The V gene lost 7 bases and the J gene lost 8 bases, with 14 bases spanning the gap. The CDR3: CASMTALRGYTF. The CDR3 DNA sequence: TGTGCCAGCATGACTGCCCTAAGGGGCTACACCTTC.

V usage is TRBV7-9 and J usage is TRBJ1-2; TRBD1 matches at 8 bases. The CDR3 is 17 residues long. Germline assignment: CDR1 SEHNR and CDR2 FQNEAQ (reference sequence). Trimming at V came to 1 base and at J to 7 bases, leaving 14 bases not matched to a gene. The CDR3 protein is CASSLGYGQGILSGYTF. In DNA form, the CDR3 reads TGTGCCAGCAGCTTAGGATACGGACAGGGTATTCTTAGTGGCTACACCTTC.

The chain has TRBV30 and TRBJ2-7, with 11 bases aligning to TRBD2. V lost 3 bases and J lost 7; bases outside the gene matches: 14. The CDR3 length is 16 residues. Germline CDR1 GTSNPN, CDR2 SVGIG (reference sequence). CDR3 nucleotides: TGTGCCTGGAGGGCGACTAGCGGGGCTAAGTCGTGGGAGCAGTACTTC. It specifies CAWRATSGAKSWEQYF.

The chain couples TRBV28 to TRBJ1-2; D gene ambiguous. Trimming took 3 bases from V and 5 from J, leaving 4 bases between them. Germline lookup yields CDR1 MDHEN and CDR2 SYDVKM. There are 11 residues in the CDR3. CDR3 DNA: TGTGCCAGCAGTTTTGGGTATGGCTACACCTTC. It yields the protein CASSFGYGYTF.

V usage is TRBV6-2 or TRBV6-3 and J usage is TRBJ1-2; TRBD1 agrees at 8 bases. V lost 5 bases and J lost 4; bases outside the gene matches: 9. CDR1 and CDR2 (germline): MNHEY, SVGEGT. The CDR3 has 15 amino acids. This CDR3 reads CASSRQGKFGYGYTF. CDR3 nucleotide sequence: TGTGCCAGCAGTCGACAGGGGAAATTCGGCTATGGCTACACCTTC.

Regarding this clone: The sample contains more than one DNA sequence encoding this CDR3. This chain links TRBV12-3 or TRBV12-4 with TRBJ2-1; a weak D match, TRBD2 (5 bases). This CDR3 contains 11 residues. Trimming took 6 bases from V and 9 from J, leaving 9 bases between them. In DNA form, the CDR3 reads TGTGCCAGCAGCCTCGGAGGTGAGCAGTTCTTC. Its translation is CASSLGGEQFF.

This clone was observed once. Additional DNA sequences in this sample encode the identical CDR3. The gene calls are TRBV6-5 and TRBJ1-3; TRBD1 is a possible D gene (6 bases). The CDR3 runs 15 residues. Germline V lookup: CDR1 MNHEY, CDR2 SVGAGI. Trimming took 2 bases from V and 0 from J, leaving 8 bases between them. The CDR3 nucleotides are TGTGCCAGCAGTTACGACAGGAGCTCTGGAAACACCATATATTTT. This gives the protein CASSYDRSSGNTIYF.

This clone has only one observation. The rearrangement joins TRBV3-1 (or the pseudogene TRBV3-2) to TRBJ1-1; tentative D call: TRBD1 (5 bases). V was cut by 6 bases and J by 10 bases, with 18 bases left in between. The germline V gene encodes CDR1 LGHDT and CDR2 YNNKEL (reference sequence). The CDR3 totals 13 residues. CDR3 amino acids: CASSLSDNAGAFF. For the CDR3, the DNA is TGTGCCAGCAGTCTCTCGGACAACGCTGGAGCTTTCTTT.

The CDR3 here is CASSPGQGLAPTDTQYF. DNA for the CDR3: TGTGCCAGCTCACCTGGACAGGGGTTAGCCCCCACAGATACGCAGTATTTT. This chain links TRBV18 with TRBJ2-3; 9 bases are a match to TRBD1. The CDR3 is 17 residues long. The J segment lost 2 bases and the V segment lost 3 bases, leaving 9 bases of the junction unmatched. CDR1 and CDR2 (germline): KGHSH, LQKENI.

The chain joins TRBV15 to TRBJ1-1, with unresolved D. Trimming stripped 3 bases from V and 1 base from J, with 12 bases between. The germline CDR1 and CDR2 sequences are LNHNV and YYDKDF (reference sequence). This CDR3 is 15 amino acids long. The CDR3: CATSREGGPNTEAFF. DNA for the CDR3: TGTGCCACCAGCAGGGAGGGAGGGCCGAACACTGAAGCTTTCTTT.

Points on this clone: This CDR3 is also generated by other DNA sequences in the sample. The V gene is TRBV6-5, the J gene TRBJ1-2, with 8 positions matching TRBD1. CDR1 is MNHEY, CDR2 SVGAGI, per germline. V trimming: 4 bases; J trimming: 4 bases; junction bases outside the gene matches: 5. The CDR3 runs to 14 residues. The CDR3 is CASSSGQGSYGYTF. CDR3 coding DNA: TGTGCCAGCAGTTCCGGACAGGGCTCCTATGGCTACACCTTC.

The chain uses TRBV28 and TRBJ2-3, with TRBD2 matching over 11 bases. The CDR3 is 19 residues long. The V and J ends lost 4 bases and 4 bases, in that order; junction bases with no gene match: 16. Germline CDR1 MDHEN, CDR2 SYDVKM. The CDR3 DNA sequence: TGTGCCAGCAGTTCCACTAGCGGGAGTCTATCAGGGGTGGCAGATACGCAGTATTTT. It yields the protein CASSSTSGSLSGVADTQYF.

V and J are TRBV9 and TRBJ2-1; 10 bases map to TRBD2. The germline gives CDR1 SGDLS, CDR2 YYNGEE. Unmatched junction bases numbered 12, after V lost 4 bases and J lost 8 bases. CDR3 size: 16 residues. The CDR3 DNA reads TGTGCCAGCAGCCAGGGGGCTAGCGGGAGTTATTATGAGCAGTTCTTC. Its translation: CASSQGASGSYYEQFF.

J is TRBJ2-3 and V is TRBV3-1 (or the pseudogene TRBV3-2); D possibly corresponds to TRBD1 (5 bases). CDR1 is LGHDT and CDR2 is YNNKEL in the germline V gene (reference sequence). The CDR3 is 18 amino acids. V was pared by 0 bases and J by 3 bases, with 19 bases between. CDR3 loop: CASSQEAFGTGETDTQYF. The DNA of the CDR3 is TGTGCCAGCAGCCAAGAAGCTTTCGGAACAGGTGAAACAGATACGCAGTATTTT.

V is TRBV4-1 and J is TRBJ2-7; 7 nucleotides agree with TRBD1. V dropped 5 bases and J dropped 3; count of bases not matched to a gene: 4. In germline, CDR1 is MGHRA, CDR2 YSYEKL. The CDR3 is 13 amino acids. For the CDR3, the DNA is TGCGCCAGCAGCTCGCCAGGGGGCTACGAGCAGTACTTC. It yields the protein CASSSPGGYEQYF.

The V call is TRBV7-8, the J call TRBJ2-1, with TRBD1 matching over 10 bases. The V segment lost 5 bases and the J segment 6 bases; nucleotides outside the gene matches: 7. This CDR3 comprises 15 residues. The germline V gene encodes CDR1 SGHVS and CDR2 FQNEAQ. The CDR3 DNA reads TGTGCCAGCAGCCCCGGGACAGGGGTGGGCAATGAGCAGTTCTTC. This gives the protein CASSPGTGVGNEQFF.

The J gene is TRBJ1-5, the V gene TRBV28; the D gene is possibly TRBD1 (5 bases). V gave up 8 bases and J gave up 7 bases, with 12 bases separating them. The length of the CDR3 is 12 residues. CDR1 is MDHEN and CDR2 is SYDVKM in the germline V gene. CDR3 sequence reads: CASGTGDQPQHF. The CDR3 DNA reads TGTGCCAGCGGGACTGGGGACCAGCCCCAGCATTTT.

The chain couples TRBV15 to TRBJ1-2; D not resolved. V was trimmed by 2 bases and J by 0 bases, leaving 10 bases between them. The CDR3 spans 15 residues. CDR1 LNHNV and CDR2 YYDKDF come from the germline V gene (reference sequence). CDR3 bases: TGTGCCACCAGCAGACAACCCGAAGCTAACTATGGCTACACCTTC. Encoded protein: CATSRQPEANYGYTF.

The rearrangement uses TRBV7-9 and TRBJ1-2; D gene ambiguous. Germline CDR1 reads SEHNR; CDR2 reads FQNEAQ (reference sequence). This CDR3 contains 15 residues. V shed 0 bases and J shed 4 bases, with 12 bases lying between them. The DNA for the CDR3 is TGTGCCAGCAGCTTAGCGCGGAGGGCAGTCTATGGCTACACCTTC. Translation gives CASSLARRAVYGYTF.

V usage is TRBV28 and J usage is TRBJ1-5; D not certain. V was clipped by 5 bases and J by 3 bases, with 8 bases between them. The germline CDR1 and CDR2 sequences are MDHEN and SYDVKM. This CDR3 is 13 amino acids long. This CDR3 is CASSLRNNQPQHF. The CDR3 DNA reads TGTGCCAGCAGTCTCAGGAACAATCAGCCCCAGCATTTT.